These 14 T cell receptor beta chains share one sample of origin, sequenced in a study of cytomegalovirus exposure and HLA in healthy donors. A multiplex PCR was run with 60 Vbeta primers and 13 Jbeta primers. Sequencing was performed with immunoSEQ multiplex PCR; in TCRdb, only in-frame clones are kept and a portion is missing. The data hold roughly 200,000 clones, with over 65% observed a single time. The sample taken for sequencing was PBMCs. The receptors shown here come from a man aged 18 to 30 in good health and CMV-seronegative.

Notes on this clone: Mismatch with germline at one junction end may stem from a read error. V and J are TRBV4-1 and TRBJ2-7, with 8 positions matching TRBD1. Per germline, CDR1 MGHRA and CDR2 YSYEKL. The CDR3 is 15 amino acids. CDR3 in amino acids: CASSLRDQGAYGQYF. The DNA for the CDR3 is TGCGCCAGCAGCCTCCGGGACCAGGGGGCCTACGGGCAGTACTTC.

The chain recombines TRBV27 with TRBJ2-1, with D possibly TRBD1 on 6 matching bases. Between the trimmed V and J ends, which lost 5 bases and 4 bases, there was a span of 9 bases. In germline, CDR1 is MNHEY, CDR2 SMNVEV (reference sequence). The CDR3 is made up of 13 amino acids. CDR3 nucleotides: TGTGCCAGCAGTCTAGGACAGTACAATGAGCAGTTCTTC. The encoded protein is CASSLGQYNEQFF.

The chain links TRBV5-1 to TRBJ2-2; 9 nucleotides line up with TRBD1. The CDR3 contains 15 residues. V gave up 4 bases and J gave up 5 bases; unmatched junction bases: 6. Germline values: CDR1 SGHRS, CDR2 YFSETQ. CDR3 nucleotide sequence: TGCGCCAGCAGCCTTGGGACAGGGATGACCGGGGAGCTGTTTTTT. This gives the protein CASSLGTGMTGELFF.

V usage is TRBV9 and J usage is TRBJ2-2, with D unclear. Germline assignment: CDR1 SGDLS and CDR2 YYNGEE. With 7 bases removed from V and 4 bases from J, the gap between germline ends came to 5 bases. The CDR3 covers 11 residues. Written as DNA, the CDR3 is TGTGCCAGCCGGTCCACCGGGGAGCTGTTTTTT. As protein: CASRSTGELFF.

This chain uses TRBV6-5 with TRBJ2-1; D ambiguous. The CDR3 runs 16 residues. V shed 1 base and J shed 2 bases, with 12 bases lying between them. Germline CDR1 MNHEY, CDR2 SVGAGI. CDR3 DNA: TGTGCCAGCAGTTACTTTACCGGAACTACCTACAATGAGCAGTTCTTC. It is translated as CASSYFTGTTYNEQFF.

V and J are TRBV2 and TRBJ2-7; 7 positions match TRBD1. Germline lookup yields CDR1 SNHLY and CDR2 FYNNEI. The trim removed 5 bases at V and 7 bases at J, leaving 14 bases unmatched. CDR3 length equals 15 residues. CDR3 nucleotides: TGTGCCAGCAGTCCCACTACAGGGGCCGGTGGGGAGCAGTACTTC. This sequence encodes CASSPTTGAGGEQYF. The whole variable domain, remainder taken from reference TRBV2 and TRBJ2-7, is EPEVTQTPSHQVTQMGQEVILRCVPISNHLYFYWYRQILGQKVEFLVSFYNNEISEKSEIFDDQFSVERPDGSNFTLKIRSTKLEDSAMYFCASSPTTGAGGEQYFGPGTRLTVT.

The chain links TRBV6-5 to TRBJ2-3, with 8 bases matching TRBD2. The germline V gene encodes CDR1 MNHEY and CDR2 SVGAGI. The ends lost 7 bases at V and 2 bases at J; junction bases unmatched: 5. The CDR3 sequence is 14 residues long. The CDR3 DNA is TGTGCCAGCACCGAGCGGGAGACCACAGATACGCAGTATTTT. Its translation is CASTERETTDTQYF.

This chain connects TRBV29-1 to TRBJ1-2; TRBD1 might be the D (5 bases). The CDR3 has 13 residues. Trimming shortened V by 1 base and J by 5 bases, and 11 bases separated the two germline ends. The germline V gene has CDR1 SQVTM and CDR2 ANQGSEA. Here the CDR3 DNA reads TGCAGCGTTGAAGGGGCGCGGGGGTATGGCTACACCTTC. Residues: CSVEGARGYGYTF.

J is TRBJ2-2 and V is TRBV28, with D unclear. Germline-derived CDR1 and CDR2 are MDHEN and SYDVKM. V lost 6 bases to trimming and J lost 4 bases, with 9 bases between them. There are 13 residues in the CDR3. In DNA form, the CDR3 reads TGTGCCAGCAGCTCAGGTATCACCGGGGAGCTGTTTTTT. Its translation: CASSSGITGELFF.

This chain links TRBV30 with TRBJ1-5; tentatively, D is TRBD1 (6 bases). V was shortened by 2 bases and J by 4 bases, with 12 bases between the two germline ends. CDR1 and CDR2 (germline): GTSNPN, SVGIG (reference sequence). The CDR3 runs to 14 residues. The CDR3 nucleotides are TGTGCCTGGAGTCAAGGGGGACCGAATCAGCCCCAGCATTTT. Translated: CAWSQGGPNQPQHF.

The chain recombines TRBV6-5 with TRBJ1-2; the match to TRBD1 covers 12 bases. CDR1 and CDR2 from the germline V gene are MNHEY and SVGAGI. The CDR3 totals 15 residues. The V and J ends lost 2 bases and 3 bases, in that order; junction bases with no gene match: 1. As DNA, the CDR3 is TGTGCCAGCAGTTACGGGACAGGGGGCGACTATGGCTACACCTTC. Encoded protein: CASSYGTGGDYGYTF.

V usage is TRBV19 and J usage is TRBJ2-2, with D possibly TRBD2 on 6 matching bases. In germline, CDR1 is LNHDA, CDR2 SQIVND (reference sequence). The CDR3 runs to 15 residues. Trimming took 10 bases from V and 0 from J, leaving 15 bases between them. DNA for the CDR3: TGTGCCACCCTCCGGGGGAGAGCGAACACCGGGGAGCTGTTTTTT. It specifies CATLRGRANTGELFF.

The chain's CDR3 is CASKRGPSDNSPLHF. The DNA for the CDR3 is TGTGCCAGCAAGAGGGGGCCGAGTGATAATTCACCCCTCCACTTT. The J gene is TRBJ1-6, the V gene TRBV6-4; 7 nucleotides line up with TRBD1. The V gene's germline CDR1 is MRHNA and CDR2 SNTAGT. This CDR3 spans 15 amino acids. J gave up 5 bases and V 7 bases, and 8 bases lay outside the gene matches.

The chain recombines TRBV10-3 with TRBJ2-7; D possibly corresponds to TRBD1 (6 bases). Trimming cost V 4 bases and J 0 bases, with 13 bases left between them. Germline-derived CDR1 and CDR2 are ENHRY and SYGVKD. This CDR3 has 15 amino acids. This chain's CDR3 is CAISGRTDDSYEQYF. The CDR3, as DNA: TGTGCCATCAGTGGGAGGACAGACGACTCCTACGAGCAGTACTTC.